The 17 T cell receptor beta chains listed next were all sequenced from one sample in a study of T cell responses to AZD1222 COVID-19 vaccine. Only in-frame clones appear in the TCRdb table, and some are missing; sequencing was by immunoSEQ multiplex PCR. The data contain 110,000 or so clones, about 91% of them singletons. The sequencing used peripheral blood, collected 28 days after the second AZD1222 dose. All receptors derive from an adult who received the AZD1222 COVID-19 vaccine.

This rearrangement joins TRBV18 to TRBJ2-7; 9 nucleotides line up with TRBD1. With 2 bases clipped from V and 1 base from J, the junction kept 3 bases outside the gene matches. Germline-derived CDR1 and CDR2 are KGHSH and LQKENI. This CDR3 region has 15 residues. As DNA, the CDR3 is TGTGCCAGCTCACCAGCGACAGGGGGATCCTACGAGCAGTACTTC. This encodes CASSPATGGSYEQYF.

This clone was counted a single time. The chain uses TRBV7-3 and TRBJ1-5, with TRBD1 matching over 8 bases. V lost 5 bases to trimming and J lost 6 bases; unmatched junction nucleotides: 3. Per the germline V gene, CDR1 is SGHTA and CDR2 is FQGTGA. This CDR3 comprises 13 residues. CDR3 DNA sequence: TGTGCCAGCAGCCCAGGACAGGGTCAGCCCCAGCATTTT. The encoded protein is CASSPGQGQPQHF. Looking up the rest from reference TRBV7-3 and TRBJ1-5 gives the full variable domain: GAGVSQTPSNKVTEKGKYVELRCDPISGHTALYWYRQSLGQGPEFLIYFQGTGAADDSGLPNDRFFAVRPEGSVSTLKIQRTERGDSAVYLCASSPGQGQPQHFGDGTRLSIL.

V and J are TRBV18 and TRBJ1-2; 7 positions agree with TRBD1. Germline lookup yields CDR1 KGHSH and CDR2 LQKENI. The V gene end was trimmed by 4 bases and the J gene end by 5 bases; junction bases not matched to a gene: 7. The CDR3 has 14 residues. This CDR3 reads CASSRDRDWYGYTF. CDR3 coding DNA: TGTGCCAGCTCACGAGACAGGGACTGGTATGGCTACACCTTC.

The chain is built from TRBV27 and TRBJ2-7; the D is unclear. Per the germline V gene, CDR1 is MNHEY and CDR2 is SMNVEV (reference sequence). CDR3 size: 13 residues. V was clipped by 2 bases and J by 7 bases, with 12 bases between them. The CDR3 spells CASSLTRAREQYF. The CDR3, as DNA: TGTGCCAGCAGTTTAACCAGAGCGAGGGAGCAGTACTTC.

V usage is TRBV7-9 and J usage is TRBJ2-5; maybe TRBD2 (6 bases). This CDR3 region has 14 residues. Germline CDR1 reads SEHNR; CDR2 reads FQNEAQ (reference sequence). Trimming removed 7 bases from V and 1 base from J, with 13 bases in between. CDR3 coding DNA: TGTGCCAGCACCTTTCGGGGGTCCCAAGAGACCCAGTACTTC. Amino acids: CASTFRGSQETQYF.

V gene TRBV6-1 combines with J gene TRBJ1-1; no firm D call. Germline V gives CDR1 MNHNS, CDR2 SASEGT. This CDR3 contains 12 residues. The V end lost 2 bases, the J end lost 10 bases, and 11 bases lay between the germline ends. CDR3 region: CASSEYAWGAFF. For the CDR3, the DNA is TGTGCCAGCAGTGAATACGCGTGGGGAGCTTTCTTT.

The chain links TRBV15 to TRBJ1-5; 9 bases align to TRBD1. The junction had 4 bases not matched to a gene; V was cut back by 4 bases and J by 6 bases. The V gene's germline CDR1 is LNHNV and CDR2 YYDKDF (reference sequence). CDR3 length: 14 amino acids. The CDR3 DNA follows: TGTGCCACCAGCATGGGACAGGGAGGTCAGCCCCAGCATTTT. Amino acid sequence: CATSMGQGGQPQHF.

The V call is TRBV19, the J call TRBJ2-1; no reliable D call. CDR3 length equals 12 residues. Trimming shortened V by 5 bases and J by 4 bases, and 6 bases separated the two germline ends. Per the germline V gene, CDR1 is LNHDA and CDR2 is SQIVND (reference sequence). The CDR3 loop is CASSQGYNEQFF. DNA for the CDR3: TGTGCCAGTAGTCAAGGATACAATGAGCAGTTCTTC. Based on the CDR3 plus reference TRBV19 and TRBJ2-1, the full variable domain is DGGITQSPKYLFRKEGQNVTLSCEQNLNHDAMYWYRQDPGQGLRLIYYSQIVNDFQKGDIAEGYSVSREKKESFPLTVTSAQKNPTAFYLCASSQGYNEQFFGPGTRLTVL.

The rearrangement joins TRBV5-1 to TRBJ2-5; 13 bases agree with TRBD2. The J segment lost 4 bases and the V segment lost 6 bases, leaving 3 bases of the junction unmatched. Germline V gene sequence: CDR1 SGHRS, CDR2 YFSETQ. The CDR3 has 14 amino acids. This chain's CDR3 is CASTGLAGAETQYF. CDR3 in DNA: TGCGCCAGCACCGGACTAGCGGGGGCAGAGACCCAGTACTTC.

This clone was seen only once. This chain links TRBV7-3 with TRBJ1-2, with 7 bases identical to TRBD1. The CDR3 contains 14 residues. V was pared by 5 bases and J by 4 bases, with 7 bases of the junction left unmatched. Germline assignment: CDR1 SGHTA and CDR2 FQGTGA. This CDR3 reads CASSRDREGYGYTF. CDR3 sequence (DNA): TGTGCCAGCAGCAGAGACAGGGAGGGCTATGGCTACACCTTC.

This clone was seen once. V and J are TRBV19 and TRBJ1-5; 9 nucleotides align to TRBD1. The CDR3 is 15 residues long. V was pared by 7 bases and J by 1 base, with 5 bases of the junction left unmatched. Germline V gene sequence: CDR1 LNHDA, CDR2 SQIVND (reference sequence). The CDR3 sequence is CASTAGTGSNQPQHF. CDR3 nucleotides: TGTGCCAGTACCGCAGGGACAGGGAGCAATCAGCCCCAGCATTTT.

As DNA, the CDR3 is TGTGCCAGCAGTTACTCCCCGGGGCTCACTGAAGCTTTCTTT. Translating it yields CASSYSPGLTEAFF. The V and J genes are TRBV6-5 and TRBJ1-1, with a tentative D call TRBD1 (5 bases). With 0 bases removed from V and 4 bases from J, the gap between germline ends came to 9 bases. Per the germline V gene, CDR1 is MNHEY and CDR2 is SVGAGI. CDR3 size: 14 residues.

This clone was observed a handful of times. This chain uses TRBV19 with TRBJ1-2; D unresolved. This CDR3 has 13 amino acids. V shed 5 bases and J shed 4 bases, with 11 bases lying between them. CDR1 and CDR2 from the germline V gene are LNHDA and SQIVND (reference sequence). CDR3 protein: CASSFTASYGYTF. The CDR3 nucleotides are TGTGCCAGTAGTTTTACGGCCAGCTATGGCTACACCTTC.

V usage is TRBV9 and J usage is TRBJ1-1; TRBD1 matches 12 bases. CDR3 length: 19 amino acids. CDR1 and CDR2 from the germline V gene are SGDLS and YYNGEE. Trimming took 0 bases from V and 3 from J; bases not matched to a gene: 12. CDR3 bases: TGTGCCAGCAGCGTAGTGGGACAGGGGGCGTTAGGGGAGGACACTGAAGCTTTCTTT. The encoded protein is CASSVVGQGALGEDTEAFF.

This chain connects TRBV6-5 to TRBJ2-3, with D maybe TRBD1 (6 bases). CDR1 and CDR2 (germline): MNHEY, SVGAGI. V was trimmed by 0 bases and J by 1 base, leaving 8 bases between them. The CDR3 runs to 15 residues. Written as DNA, the CDR3 is TGTGCCAGCAGTTACTCGGGGGCTGGCACAGATACGCAGTATTTT. It encodes CASSYSGAGTDTQYF.

V and J are TRBV7-2 and TRBJ1-3; D remains unclear. V gave up 5 bases and J gave up 0 bases, with 5 bases separating them. This CDR3 comprises 13 residues. Looked up from germline, CDR1 is SGHTA and CDR2 is FQGNSA. The CDR3 spells CASSAFSGNTIYF. The CDR3 DNA reads TGTGCCAGCAGCGCCTTCTCTGGAAACACCATATATTTT.

The V and J genes are TRBV10-3 and TRBJ2-3, with TRBD2 identical over 10 bases. This CDR3 contains 16 residues. The junction had 5 bases not matched to a gene; V was cut back by 3 bases and J by 2 bases. The germline V gene has CDR1 ENHRY and CDR2 SYGVKD. The CDR3 spells CAISDSLAGYTDTQYF. In DNA form, the CDR3 reads TGTGCCATCAGTGATTCACTAGCGGGGTACACAGATACGCAGTATTTT.